These 32 T cell receptor beta chains share one sample of origin, sequenced in a study of control samples from healthy donors and cancer patients. This table comes from immunoSEQ multiplex PCR, and its TCRdb copy is limited to in-frame clones, with some not included. The sample contains 100,000 to 150,000 clones, around nine tenths of which appear only once. Sequencing was done on a sample of blood. These receptors were taken from a man aged 50 to 60 in good health.

This chain uses TRBV2 with TRBJ1-2; the D is unclear. V lost 8 bases to trimming and J lost 4 bases, with 8 bases between them. The CDR3 totals 11 residues. Germline lookup yields CDR1 SNHLY and CDR2 FYNNEI. In nucleotides, the CDR3 is TGTGCCAGCGGGGTCGGCTATGGCTACACCTTC. Residues: CASGVGYGYTF.

This clone was seen a few times. The chain is built from TRBV6-2 or TRBV6-3 and TRBJ2-5; D unclear. The CDR3 runs 15 residues. CDR1 and CDR2 from the germline V gene are MNHEY and SVGEGT. V lost 6 bases and J lost 1, with 15 bases in between. The DNA of the CDR3 is TGTGCCAGCAGCCTATCGTCTAACCTCCAAGAGACCCAGTACTTC. This encodes CASSLSSNLQETQYF.

The chain has TRBV30 and TRBJ1-5; D is uncertain. The CDR3 covers 12 residues. Germline lookup yields CDR1 GTSNPN and CDR2 SVGIG (reference sequence). V was cut by 2 bases and J by 1 base, with 3 bases left in between. CDR3 DNA: TGTGCCTGGAGTAGGAGCAATCAGCCCCAGCATTTT. Translation gives CAWSRSNQPQHF.

The chain links TRBV2 to TRBJ2-1; perhaps TRBD2 as D (5 bases). Trimming stripped 8 bases from V and 4 bases from J, with 18 bases between. CDR3 length: 15 residues. Looked up from germline, CDR1 is SNHLY and CDR2 is FYNNEI. The CDR3 sequence is CASEVDLGVYNEQFF. CDR3 coding DNA: TGTGCCAGCGAGGTTGATCTCGGGGTATACAATGAGCAGTTCTTC.

V usage is TRBV11-3 and J usage is TRBJ1-6; the D gene is possibly TRBD1 (6 bases). In germline, CDR1 is SGHNT, CDR2 YENEEA. This CDR3 region has 16 residues. Trimming removed 4 bases from V and 2 bases from J, with 12 bases in between. CDR3 DNA sequence: TGTGCCAGCAGCTCCCCAGGGGTCCCCTATAATTCACCCCTCCACTTT. Amino acid sequence: CASSSPGVPYNSPLHF.

The chain couples TRBV5-1 to TRBJ1-1, with D possibly matching TRBD1 (5 bases). Trimming cost V 0 bases and J 4 bases, with 10 bases left between them. Germline CDR1 is SGHRS and CDR2 is YFSETQ. The CDR3 spans 14 residues. The CDR3 sequence: CASSLAQGSTEAFF. DNA for the CDR3: TGCGCCAGCAGCTTGGCTCAGGGAAGCACTGAAGCTTTCTTT.

This chain uses TRBV5-1 with TRBJ2-6, with D perhaps TRBD2 (5 bases). The CDR3 length is 14 residues. Germline CDR1 and CDR2: SGHRS and YFSETQ. Trimming pared 6 bases from V and 2 bases from J, leaving 9 bases between. CDR3 sequence reads: CASTPGAGANVLTF. DNA of the CDR3: TGCGCCAGCACCCCCGGGGCTGGGGCCAACGTCCTGACTTTC.

V gene TRBV4-1 combines with J gene TRBJ1-2, with TRBD1 matching over 7 bases. Germline V gene data show CDR1 as MGHRA and CDR2 as YSYEKL. Trimming took 2 bases from V and 6 from J; bases not matched to a gene: 9. The CDR3 totals 15 residues. The DNA of the CDR3 is TGCGCCAGCAGCCAACTACAGGGGACGCGGGATGGCTACACCTTC. Amino acid sequence: CASSQLQGTRDGYTF.

This chain uses TRBV28 with TRBJ1-4, with D uncertain. Germline V CDR1 and CDR2: MDHEN, SYDVKM. V lost 3 bases, J lost 2 bases, and 10 bases lay in between. The CDR3 is 15 amino acids. The CDR3 region has the DNA TGTGCCAGCAGTTTCCTGGACGGGACTAATGAAAAACTGTTTTTT. Translating gives CASSFLDGTNEKLFF.

V and J are TRBV29-1 and TRBJ1-1; TRBD1 is a possible D gene (6 bases). V shed 7 bases and J shed 5 bases, with 14 bases lying between them. CDR1 and CDR2 (germline): SQVTM, ANQGSEA. The CDR3 contains 12 residues. CDR3 protein: CSARGDRTEAFF. In DNA, the CDR3 is TGCAGCGCAAGGGGGGATAGGACTGAAGCTTTCTTT.

The V gene is TRBV19, the J gene TRBJ1-5; D remains ambiguous. Trimming shortened V by 7 bases and J by 1 base, and 11 bases separated the two germline ends. The CDR3 consists of 14 residues. Germline values: CDR1 LNHDA, CDR2 SQIVND (reference sequence). The CDR3 coding sequence is TGTGCCAGTAATCACGGGCCAAGCAATCAGCCCCAGCATTTT. Translating gives CASNHGPSNQPQHF. Together with reference TRBV19 and TRBJ1-5, the CDR3 gives the full variable domain: DGGITQSPKYLFRKEGQNVTLSCEQNLNHDAMYWYRQDPGQGLRLIYYSQIVNDFQKGDIAEGYSVSREKKESFPLTVTSAQKNPTAFYLCASNHGPSNQPQHFGDGTRLSIL.

The gene calls are TRBV7-8 and TRBJ1-3, with TRBD1 matching over 7 bases. Per germline, CDR1 SGHVS and CDR2 FQNEAQ. The CDR3 covers 14 residues. V shed 4 bases and J 4 bases; nucleotides not matched to a gene: 4. The CDR3 loop reads CASSYRGSGNTIYF. The CDR3 DNA sequence: TGTGCCAGCAGCTACAGGGGATCCGGAAACACCATATATTTT.

A few counts support this clone. The gene calls are TRBV25-1 and TRBJ2-5, with 9 positions matching TRBD2. Germline CDR1 and CDR2: MGHDK and SYGVNS. This CDR3 has 14 residues. The V segment lost 5 bases and the J segment 2 bases; nucleotides outside the gene matches: 3. As DNA, the CDR3 is TGTGCCAGCAGTCCCAGCGGGAGGCAAGAGACCCAGTACTTC. This codes for CASSPSGRQETQYF.

The genes are TRBV11-3 and TRBJ2-7; D not resolved. Trimming took 5 bases from V and 3 from J, leaving 11 bases between them. CDR1 is SGHNT, CDR2 YENEEA, per germline. This CDR3 spans 13 amino acids. The CDR3 region is CASSEIWGYEQYF. The CDR3 DNA is TGTGCCAGCAGCGAAATCTGGGGCTACGAGCAGTACTTC.

The gene calls are TRBV5-6 and TRBJ1-1, with 8 bases fitting TRBD1. The CDR3 extends over 14 amino acids. Germline lookup yields CDR1 SGHDT and CDR2 YYEEEE. V shed 4 bases and J 6 bases; nucleotides not matched to a gene: 8. CDR3 bases: TGTGCCAGCAGCAAAGGGACAGGTACCCCTGAAGCTTTCTTT. Its protein product is CASSKGTGTPEAFF.

V usage is TRBV23-1 and J usage is TRBJ1-1; possibly TRBD1 for D (6 bases). TRBV23-1 is identified as an open reading frame with a role that is uncertain. V dropped 5 bases and J dropped 3 bases, with 19 bases sitting between them. The length of the CDR3 is 16 residues. The CDR3 reads CASSSIEQGVYTEAFF. Here the CDR3 DNA reads TGCGCCAGCAGTTCAATAGAACAGGGAGTGTACACTGAAGCTTTCTTT.

The chain has TRBV20-1 and TRBJ2-1; tentatively, D is TRBD1 (5 bases). This CDR3 spans 11 amino acids. V dropped 0 bases and J dropped 13 bases, with 10 bases sitting between them. CDR1 DFQATT and CDR2 SNEGSKA come from the germline V gene (reference sequence). CDR3: CSAREGVRQFF. DNA of the CDR3: TGCAGTGCTAGAGAAGGGGTCAGACAGTTCTTC.

This clone was seen just once. The V and J genes are TRBV28 and TRBJ1-2; TRBD1 agrees at 12 bases. J was trimmed by 2 bases and V by 5 bases; bases with no gene match: 3. This CDR3 comprises 15 residues. The germline gives CDR1 MDHEN, CDR2 SYDVKM. The CDR3: CASSGGTGGNYGYTF. In DNA form, the CDR3 reads TGTGCCAGCAGTGGAGGGACAGGGGGCAACTATGGCTACACCTTC.

The chain has TRBV11-3 and TRBJ2-7, with no clear D. V was clipped by 5 bases and J by 0 bases, with 14 bases between them. The germline CDR1 and CDR2 sequences are SGHNT and YENEEA. CDR3 length: 15 amino acids. The CDR3 bases are TGTGCCAGCAGCCCCCATTGGGATGGCTCCTACGAGCAGTACTTC. It specifies CASSPHWDGSYEQYF.

V usage is TRBV29-1 and J usage is TRBJ1-2; D may be TRBD1 (5 bases). This CDR3 spans 13 amino acids. Germline V gene sequence: CDR1 SQVTM, CDR2 ANQGSEA. Deletions cut 0 bases from V and 4 bases from J, with 9 bases between. The CDR3 region has the DNA TGCAGCGTTGAAGATCCGGGACCCTATGGCTACACCTTC. Its protein product is CSVEDPGPYGYTF. Complete variable domain (other parts from reference TRBV29-1 and TRBJ1-2): SAVISQKPSRDICQRGTSLTIQCQVDSQVTMMFWYRQQPGQSLTLIATANQGSEATYESGFVIDKFPISRPNLTFSTLTVSNMSPEDSSIYLCSVEDPGPYGYTFGSGTRLTVV.

The chain combines TRBV27 with TRBJ1-2; D not certain. V was pared by 2 bases and J by 0 bases, with 16 bases between. The CDR3 is made up of 17 amino acids. Germline CDR1 is MNHEY and CDR2 is SMNVEV (reference sequence). The CDR3 here is CASSLLSGGPSNYGYTF. CDR3 bases: TGTGCCAGCAGTTTACTGTCGGGAGGCCCCTCTAACTATGGCTACACCTTC.

The chain uses TRBV6-5 and TRBJ1-2, with D maybe TRBD1 (5 bases). CDR1 is MNHEY and CDR2 is SVGAGI in the germline V gene. V lost 6 bases, J lost 1 base, and 12 bases lay in between. The CDR3 is 14 residues long. Written as DNA, the CDR3 is TGTGCCAGCAGCCCATACGGGGGTAACTATGGCTACACCTTC. It specifies CASSPYGGNYGYTF.

The CDR3 DNA follows: TGTGCCAGGGTAACGGGACAGGGGCCCTACGAGCAGTACTTC. This encodes CARVTGQGPYEQYF. The V and J genes are TRBV27 and TRBJ2-7, with TRBD1 matching over 10 bases. The CDR3 runs to 14 residues. V shed 9 bases, J shed 2 bases, and the junction held 7 bases outside the gene matches. Looked up from germline, CDR1 is MNHEY and CDR2 is SMNVEV (reference sequence).

This chain uses TRBV6-5 with TRBJ1-1; perhaps TRBD1 as D (6 bases). The V gene's germline CDR1 is MNHEY and CDR2 SVGAGI. The ends were cut back, 0 bases at V and 1 base at J, with 12 bases in the middle. This CDR3 region has 16 residues. In DNA, the CDR3 is TGTGCCAGCAGTTACTCGTACAGGGCATGGAACACTGAAGCTTTCTTT. Protein: CASSYSYRAWNTEAFF.

The V gene is TRBV6-1, the J gene TRBJ2-3; D may be TRBD2 (5 bases). V was trimmed by 5 bases and J by 4 bases, leaving 7 bases between them. Germline V gives CDR1 MNHNS, CDR2 SASEGT. The CDR3 has 12 amino acids. CDR3: CASSSGSDTQYF. CDR3 nucleotides: TGTGCCAGCAGTTCGGGATCAGATACGCAGTATTTT.

The V gene is TRBV24-1, the J gene TRBJ2-6; the D is unclear. Germline values: CDR1 KGHDR, CDR2 SFDVKD. The CDR3 is 16 amino acids. V gave up 9 bases and J gave up 0 bases, with 14 bases separating them. The CDR3: CATQRAGSSGANVLTF. The CDR3 bases are TGTGCCACCCAACGGGCAGGAAGCTCTGGGGCCAACGTCCTGACTTTC.

The chain combines TRBV3-1 (or the pseudogene TRBV3-2) with TRBJ2-1; 8 bases are shared with TRBD1. The CDR3 is made up of 17 amino acids. CDR1 is LGHDT, CDR2 YNNKEL, per germline (reference sequence). V lost 0 bases to trimming and J lost 3 bases; unmatched junction nucleotides: 7. CDR3 DNA sequence: TGTGCCAGCAGCCAAGAGACGGACAGGGCCCTCTACAATGAGCAGTTCTTC. This codes for CASSQETDRALYNEQFF.

CDR3 amino acids: CASSSGGRVSEAFF. DNA for the CDR3: TGTGCCAGCAGCTCTGGTGGTAGAGTCTCTGAAGCTTTCTTT. The chain couples TRBV11-2 to TRBJ1-1; D gene unclear. The CDR3 totals 14 residues. Germline lookup yields CDR1 SGHAT and CDR2 FQNNGV. Trimming pared 4 bases from V and 6 bases from J, leaving 15 bases between. Full variable domain (outside the CDR3, taken from reference TRBV11-2 and TRBJ1-1): EAGVAQSPRYKIIEKRQSVAFWCNPISGHATLYWYQQILGQGPKLLIQFQNNGVVDDSQLPKDRFSAERLKGVDSTLKIQPAKLEDSAVYLCASSSGGRVSEAFFGQGTRLTVV.

The rearrangement joins TRBV27 to TRBJ1-6; unclear D gene. Trimming pared 5 bases from V and 7 bases from J, leaving 15 bases between. The CDR3 covers 15 residues. Germline assignment: CDR1 MNHEY and CDR2 SMNVEV (reference sequence). The CDR3 region has the DNA TGTGCCAGCAGTCCCCAAAAGGGATCAAATTCACCCCTCCACTTT. Its protein product is CASSPQKGSNSPLHF.

The chain carries TRBV5-5 and TRBJ2-1, with TRBD1 identical over 7 bases. The CDR3 sequence is 14 residues long. CDR1 and CDR2 from the germline V gene are SGHKS and YYEKEE (reference sequence). J lost 6 bases, V lost 4 bases, and 7 bases had no gene match. In DNA form, the CDR3 reads TGTGCCAGCAGCGCCCTGACAGGGATCAATGAGCAGTTCTTC. It codes for CASSALTGINEQFF. The full variable domain, its missing parts supplied by reference TRBV5-5 and TRBJ2-1, is DAGVTQSPTHLIKTRGQQVTLRCSPISGHKSVSWYQQVLGQGPQFIFQYYEKEERGRGNFPDRFSARQFPNYSSELNVNALLLGDSALYLCASSALTGINEQFFGPGTRLTVL.

The rearrangement links TRBV28 to TRBJ1-1, with a weak D call TRBD1 (6 bases). The V end lost 6 bases, the J end lost 4 bases, and 9 bases lay between the germline ends. There are 12 residues in the CDR3. CDR1 is MDHEN, CDR2 SYDVKM, per germline. The CDR3 DNA reads TGTGCCAGCAGACAGGGAGTCACTGAAGCTTTCTTT. Translating it yields CASRQGVTEAFF.

The chain is built from TRBV23-1 and TRBJ1-1; 7 bases map to TRBD1. TRBV23-1 is assigned to the ORF class and has an uncertain function. The CDR3 totals 14 residues. J gave up 0 bases and V 7 bases, and 5 bases lay outside the gene matches. Here the CDR3 reads CASIPDRVNTEAFF. In nucleotides, the CDR3 is TGCGCCAGCATCCCAGACAGGGTGAACACTGAAGCTTTCTTT.